This T cell receptor beta chain was profiled in a study of T-cell reconstitution after alpha-beta-depleted transplantation in children. Regarding the study as a whole: Alpha-beta T cells about two months after transplant reportedly derived from several hundred expanded graft clones.

As it was prepared, the TCRbeta library received unique molecular identifiers. TCRdb ran MiXCR on the PCR reads and lists one entry per CDR3 protein. The sample lists 490,000 or so distinct CDR3 sequences; about 10% were seen once. Regarding this clonotype: Its antigen is undetermined.

This specimen was PBMCs, taken before TCRalphabeta/CD19-depleted stem cell transplant. The clonotype was recovered from a child between 2 and 9 years old with inherited bone marrow failure, due to receive a stem cell transplant.

CDR3 sequence (DNA): TGTGCCAGCAGCTTAAGGCCAGCCCTTAATGAGCAGTTCTTC. Amino acid sequence: CASSLRPALNEQFF. This rearrangement joins TRBV7-2 to TRBJ2-1; D unclear. Between the trimmed V and J ends, which lost 2 bases and 7 bases, there was a span of 12 bases. Germline V lookup: CDR1 SGHTA, CDR2 FQGNSA. The CDR3 length is 14 residues.